Listed here are 22 T cell receptor beta chains from one sample, sequenced in a study of regulatory and conventional T cells in breast cancer (dated by TCRdb to between 2014 and 2017). Libraries came from PCR. Instrument on record: Illumina MiSeq. TCRdb applied fastp at Q25 and MiXCR to the public reads, then kept only in-frame beta chains. CDR3 protein sequences are deduplicated, and each keeps its most common genes and DNA. This sample comprises 9,500 or so distinct CDR3 sequences, nearly 35% of them detected only once. The ten biggest clones cover approximately 6.2% of the sample. The specimen sequenced was conventional T cells from blood. The receptors stem from a male donor in good health.

By share, this clonotype ranks as medium-sized. As DNA, the CDR3 is TGTGCCAGCAGCTTGGGGACCGGGGAGAGAACAGATACGCAGTATTTT. This codes for CASSLGTGERTDTQYF. The rearrangement links TRBV11-3 to TRBJ2-3; D tentatively fits TRBD1 or TRBD2 (5 bases each). V was shortened by 3 bases and J by 3 bases, with 16 bases between the two germline ends. Germline CDR1 is SGHNT and CDR2 is YENEEA. This CDR3 comprises 16 residues.

About this clonotype: A much larger clone lies one base from this, so it may be a read error. V usage is TRBV6-2 or TRBV6-3 and J usage is TRBJ2-1, with D perhaps matching TRBD1 (6 bases). Per the germline V gene, CDR1 is MNHEY and CDR2 is SVGEGT. This CDR3 has 15 residues. The germline V and J ends were trimmed by 11 bases and 1 base, with 18 bases remaining between them. The CDR3 region is CAGTPGDRSYNEQFF. The CDR3 nucleotides are TGTGCCGGCACCCCAGGGGATCGATCCTACAATGAGCAGTTCTTC.

Regarding this clonotype: One base away lies a much larger clone, so this may be a sequencing read error. Because it lacks the conserved phenylalanine or tryptophan at the end, this CDR3 is likely a read error. DNA for the CDR3: TGTGCCACCAGTGGGAGCGGGGGGGCGGGGAATGAGCAGTTCCTC. Residues: CATSGSGGAGNEQFL. The chain recombines TRBV24-1 with TRBJ2-1; 10 bases map to TRBD2. CDR1 and CDR2 (germline): KGHDR, SFDVKD. The CDR3 is 15 amino acids. The J segment lost 7 bases and the V segment lost 5 bases, leaving 7 bases of the junction unmatched.

This clonotype was picked up a small number of times. The chain is built from TRBV4-1 and TRBJ1-1; 9 bases fit TRBD1. The trim removed 2 bases at V and 1 base at J, leaving 2 bases unmatched. The length of the CDR3 is 15 residues. CDR1 MGHRA and CDR2 YSYEKL come from the germline V gene. The CDR3 DNA reads TGCGCCAGCAGCCAAAGACAGGGGGGGAACACTGAAGCTTTCTTT. Protein product: CASSQRQGGNTEAFF.

By share, this clonotype counts as medium-sized. CDR3 sequence (DNA): TGCAGTGCTAGAAGTGGACAGGGAGTACAGCCCCAGCATTTT. Residues: CSARSGQGVQPQHF. This rearrangement joins TRBV20-1 to TRBJ1-5; 8 nucleotides agree with TRBD1. The CDR3 runs to 14 residues. Losses at the gene ends were 2 bases for V and 7 bases for J; bases not matched to a gene: 7. Looked up from germline, CDR1 is DFQATT and CDR2 is SNEGSKA (reference sequence).

This clonotype is medium-sized within its sample. The V call is TRBV6-9, the J call TRBJ2-5; D perhaps matches TRBD1 (6 bases). Per germline, CDR1 MNHGY and CDR2 SVAAGI. With 8 bases removed from V and 5 bases from J, the gap between germline ends came to 15 bases. There are 13 residues in the CDR3. CDR3 bases: TGTGCCAGCGGAACCCAGGGGCGGGAGACCCAGTACTTC. Translated: CASGTQGRETQYF.

This clonotype is labeled medium-sized (0.01 to 0.1%). The chain couples TRBV20-1 to TRBJ1-4; possibly TRBD1 for D (6 bases). Between the trimmed V and J ends, which lost 2 bases and 1 base, there was a span of 11 bases. The germline V gene encodes CDR1 DFQATT and CDR2 SNEGSKA (reference sequence). The length of the CDR3 is 15 residues. CDR3 nucleotide sequence: TGCAGTGCTAGACCCATGGGACAAACTAATGAAAAACTGTTTTTT. It translates to CSARPMGQTNEKLFF.

The chain recombines TRBV5-1 with TRBJ2-7, with a tentative D call TRBD1 (5 bases). The CDR3 extends over 14 amino acids. CDR1 SGHRS and CDR2 YFSETQ come from the germline V gene. V lost 0 bases and J 3 bases, leaving 10 bases between the germline ends. The chain's CDR3 is CASSLVDIYYEQYF. The CDR3 DNA is TGCGCCAGCAGCTTGGTGGACATTTACTACGAGCAGTACTTC.

The rearrangement joins TRBV9 to TRBJ2-5; maybe TRBD2 (5 bases). Germline V gene data show CDR1 as SGDLS and CDR2 as YYNGEE. V shed 4 bases and J shed 1 base, with 14 bases lying between them. The CDR3 covers 15 residues. The CDR3 loop reads CASSLSGSGQETQYF. Here the CDR3 DNA reads TGTGCCAGCAGCCTTAGTGGGAGCGGCCAAGAGACCCAGTACTTC.

This clonotype was observed a handful of times. The genes are TRBV7-8 and TRBJ1-1, with D unresolved. This CDR3 region has 13 residues. Per the germline V gene, CDR1 is SGHVS and CDR2 is FQNEAQ. V was shortened by 5 bases and J by 4 bases, with 11 bases between the two germline ends. CDR3 amino acids: CASSNPGVTEAFF. In DNA form, the CDR3 reads TGTGCCAGCAGCAACCCCGGGGTCACTGAAGCTTTCTTT. Together with reference TRBV7-8 and TRBJ1-1, the CDR3 gives the full variable domain: GAGVSQSPRYKVAKRGQDVALRCDPISGHVSLFWYQQALGQGPEFLTYFQNEAQLDKSGLPSDRFFAERPEGSVSTLKIQRTQQEDSAVYLCASSNPGVTEAFFGQGTRLTVV.

In the case of this clonotype: A much larger clone lies one base from this, so it may be a read error. The chain combines TRBV24-1 with TRBJ2-7; D is possibly TRBD1 or TRBD2 (5 bases each). CDR3 length: 14 amino acids. With 9 bases removed from V and 3 bases from J, the gap between germline ends came to 17 bases. CDR1 is KGHDR and CDR2 is SFDVKD in the germline V gene. The CDR3 region is CATSGGQPSYEQYF. CDR3 DNA: TGTGCCACCTCTGGGGGTCAGCCGAGCTACGAGCAGTACTTC.

This chain uses TRBV6-5 with TRBJ1-1; 7 nucleotides line up with TRBD1. Germline CDR1 is MNHEY and CDR2 is SVGAGI. The CDR3 has 16 residues. The trim removed 5 bases at V and 2 bases at J, leaving 11 bases unmatched. The CDR3 DNA is TGTGCCAGCAGTCGTGGGACGGCAGGGGGTAACACTGAAGCTTTCTTT. Translation gives CASSRGTAGGNTEAFF.

By share, this clonotype ranks as medium-sized (0.01 to 0.1%). The chain carries TRBV4-3 and TRBJ2-7, with a weak D call TRBD1 (5 bases). V was shortened by 4 bases and J by 7 bases, with 14 bases between the two germline ends. In germline, CDR1 is LGHNA, CDR2 YSLEER. The CDR3 has 13 residues. The CDR3: CASSLQVSREQYF. The CDR3, as DNA: TGCGCCAGCAGCCTACAGGTCTCCCGGGAGCAGTACTTC.

This clonotype was seen at least ten times. The rearrangement joins TRBV7-6 to TRBJ2-3; D may be TRBD2 (6 bases). The CDR3 is 15 amino acids. Germline V gene lookup returns CDR1 SGHVS and CDR2 FNYEAQ. Between the trimmed V and J ends, which lost 4 bases and 5 bases, there was a span of 16 bases. The CDR3 protein is CASSSRLEEGDTQYF. The CDR3, as DNA: TGTGCCAGCAGCTCCCGACTAGAGGAGGGAGATACGCAGTATTTT.

The chain has TRBV7-2 and TRBJ2-7; D unclear. Per the germline V gene, CDR1 is SGHTA and CDR2 is FQGNSA. The ends were cut back, 0 bases at V and 0 bases at J, with 15 bases in the middle. The CDR3 spans 17 residues. The CDR3, as DNA: TGTGCCAGCAGCTTAGCGTCGTGGTTTGGGCCCTCCTACGAGCAGTACTTC. It translates to CASSLASWFGPSYEQYF.

By its share, this clonotype is medium-sized. V gene TRBV3-1 combines with J gene TRBJ2-7; D gene unclear. The CDR3 runs 15 residues. Germline CDR1 LGHDT, CDR2 YNNKEL (reference sequence). Trimming cost V 3 bases and J 0 bases, with 12 bases left between them. In DNA, the CDR3 is TGTGCCAGCAGCCACCCTGGGCTAGACTCCTACGAGCAGTACTTC. Protein product: CASSHPGLDSYEQYF.

This clonotype is medium-sized within its sample. CDR3 coding DNA: TGCGCCAGCAGCCAAGTGGTCCACTCTGGAAACACCATATATTTT. This translates into CASSQVVHSGNTIYF. The rearrangement uses TRBV4-3 and TRBJ1-3, with unresolved D. Germline-derived CDR1 and CDR2 are LGHNA and YSLEER. Trimming took 1 base from V and 0 from J, leaving 7 bases between them. This CDR3 spans 15 amino acids.

J is TRBJ2-7 and V is TRBV7-3, with 8 bases fitting TRBD1. The CDR3 has 16 amino acids. Trimming removed 8 bases from V and 0 bases from J; junction bases left unmatched: 12. CDR1 SGHTA and CDR2 FQGTGA come from the germline V gene. CDR3 DNA sequence: TGTGCCAGCGGTGGCGCCTGGACAGGGTTCTCCTACGAGCAGTACTTC. Residues: CASGGAWTGFSYEQYF. Filled out from reference TRBV7-3 and TRBJ2-7, the complete variable domain reads GAGVSQTPSNKVTEKGKYVELRCDPISGHTALYWYRQSLGQGPEFLIYFQGTGAADDSGLPNDRFFAVRPEGSVSTLKIQRTERGDSAVYLCASGGAWTGFSYEQYFGPGTRLTVT.

The chain recombines TRBV6-5 with TRBJ1-6, with 10 nucleotides matching TRBD1. Looked up from germline, CDR1 is MNHEY and CDR2 is SVGAGI. The CDR3 is 15 amino acids. J was trimmed by 8 bases and V by 5 bases; bases with no gene match: 6. The CDR3 DNA sequence: TGTGCCAGCAGTGCGGGACAGGGGTTTCATTCACCCCTCCACTTT. Translated, it gives CASSAGQGFHSPLHF.

There are a few counts of this clonotype. This sequence joins TRBV10-3 and TRBJ1-1; 10 bases align to TRBD1. The CDR3 loop spans 14 amino acids. The J segment lost 7 bases and the V segment lost 5 bases, leaving 7 bases of the junction unmatched. Germline loops: CDR1 ENHRY, CDR2 SYGVKD. For the CDR3, the DNA is TGTGCCATCAGTAAGACAGGGGGCAGGGATGAAGCTTTCTTT. The encoded protein is CAISKTGGRDEAFF.

This clonotype was detected a few times. The chain joins TRBV7-2 to TRBJ2-5; 7 nucleotides line up with TRBD1. J lost 2 bases, V lost 1 base, and 1 base had no gene match. Germline-derived CDR1 and CDR2 are SGHTA and FQGNSA. The CDR3 sequence is 14 residues long. The CDR3 DNA reads as TGTGCCAGCAGCTTAGACAGGGGTCAAGAGACCCAGTACTTC. Its protein product is CASSLDRGQETQYF.

This sequence joins TRBV18 and TRBJ2-1; D gene uncertain. Germline V gene lookup returns CDR1 KGHSH and CDR2 LQKENI. The ends were cut back, 2 bases at V and 4 bases at J, with 9 bases in the middle. This CDR3 is 14 amino acids long. CDR3 protein: CASSPLGPYNEQFF. In nucleotides, the CDR3 is TGTGCCAGCTCACCATTGGGCCCGTACAATGAGCAGTTCTTC.